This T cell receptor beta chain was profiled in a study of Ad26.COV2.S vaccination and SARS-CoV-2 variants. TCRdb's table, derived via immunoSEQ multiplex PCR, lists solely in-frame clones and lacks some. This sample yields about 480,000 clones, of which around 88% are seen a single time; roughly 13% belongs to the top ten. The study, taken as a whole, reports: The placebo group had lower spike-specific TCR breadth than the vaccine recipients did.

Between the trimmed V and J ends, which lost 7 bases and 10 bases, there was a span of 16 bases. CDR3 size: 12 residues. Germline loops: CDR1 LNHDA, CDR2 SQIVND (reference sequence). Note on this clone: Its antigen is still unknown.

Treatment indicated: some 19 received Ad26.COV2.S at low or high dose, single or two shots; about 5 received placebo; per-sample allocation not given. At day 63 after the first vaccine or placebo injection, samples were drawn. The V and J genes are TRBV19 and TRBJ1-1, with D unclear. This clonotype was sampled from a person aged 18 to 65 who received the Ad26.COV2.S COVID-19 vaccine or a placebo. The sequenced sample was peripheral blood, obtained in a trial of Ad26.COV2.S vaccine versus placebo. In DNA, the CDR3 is TGTGCCAGTAAAGGAATAGCTTGGGCAGCTTTCTTT. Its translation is CASKGIAWAAFF.